This TCR beta chain was captured by sequencing in a study of cytomegalovirus exposure and HLA in healthy donors. Concerning this clone: Its antigen remains unknown.

The CDR3 runs to 12 residues. Germline lookup yields CDR1 SEHNR and CDR2 FQNEAQ (reference sequence). Trimming pared 7 bases from V and 5 bases from J, leaving 12 bases between. Study-level results: Common viral pathogens seemed, in a later analysis, to connect with several of the most significant clusters. Association of a missense DCLRE1C variant with TCR beta V- and J-gene trimming was reported in a later analysis.

It was healthy bone marrow donors who served as donors. Use of 60 Vbeta and 13 Jbeta primers characterized the PCR. Sequencing was performed with immunoSEQ multiplex PCR; in TCRdb, only in-frame clones are kept and a portion is missing. The sample table includes 75,000 to 95,000 clones. The TCR sequence derives from a woman in her sixties in good health and CMV-seronegative. V usage is TRBV7-9 and J usage is TRBJ2-7; weak D call: TRBD1 (6 bases). Sequencing used PBMCs. The CDR3 region has the DNA TGTGCCAGCAATTCCAGGGGAGACGAGCAGTACTTC. Its protein is CASNSRGDEQYF.